Following are 18 T cell receptor beta chains from one sample sequenced in a study of T cells in Graves' hyperthyroidism and ophthalmopathy. Amplification yielded TCR beta CDR3 regions, with RNA transcripts as the source. A first-round RT-PCR of the TCR CDR3 used the HTBI primer set. MiXCR, applied by TCRdb to the multiplex PCR reads, yields one record per CDR3 protein. The sample lists hundreds of thousands of distinct CDR3 sequences, 45% seen once, with roughly 7.2% in the top ten. Sequencing was carried out using peripheral blood or thyroid tissue (not recorded which). The receptors here all came from an adult man with Graves' disease, either hyperthyroidism or ophthalmopathy (not recorded which).

The V and J genes are TRBV7-2 and TRBJ1-6; TRBD1 is a possible D gene (5 bases). Germline V gene data show CDR1 as SGHTA and CDR2 as FQGNSA. CDR3 length: 14 residues. Trimming removed 2 bases at V and 9 bases at J, with 11 bases between. The CDR3 nucleotides read TGTGCCAGCAGCTTACAGGGTTCGGGTTCACCCCTCCACTTT. Translated, it gives CASSLQGSGSPLHF.

Here the CDR3 reads CASTIGIGVYEQYF. CDR3 DNA: TGTGCCAGCACCATCGGGATTGGGGTCTACGAGCAGTACTTC. The chain combines TRBV7-2 with TRBJ2-7; tentatively, D is TRBD2 (5 bases). Trimming removed 7 bases at V and 3 bases at J, with 16 bases between. Germline V lookup: CDR1 SGHTA, CDR2 FQGNSA. The CDR3 loop spans 14 amino acids.

This rearrangement joins TRBV11-3 to TRBJ1-6; 10 nucleotides agree with TRBD1. The CDR3 is made up of 14 amino acids. CDR1 is SGHNT and CDR2 is YENEEA in the germline V gene. CDR3 in amino acids: CARQGASSNSPLHF. The CDR3 nucleotides read TGTGCTCGACAGGGGGCCTCGTCCAATTCACCCCTCCACTTT. Variable domain in full (rest from reference TRBV11-3 and TRBJ1-6): EAGVVQSPRYKIIEKKQPVAFWCNPISGHNTLYWYLQNLGQGPELLIRYENEEAVDDSQLPKDRFSAERLKGVDSTLKIQPAELGDSAVYLCARQGASSNSPLHFGNGTRLTVT.

Of note for this clonotype: Sequence at one end of the junction differs from germline and may be a read error. This chain connects TRBV19 to TRBJ1-4; the match to TRBD1 covers 9 bases. Looked up from germline, CDR1 is LNHDA and CDR2 is SQIVND (reference sequence). There are 14 residues in the CDR3. CDR3 loop: CASRRTGENEKLLF. Written as DNA, the CDR3 is TGTGCCAGTAGGCGGACAGGGGAAAATGAAAAACTGCTTTTT.

This clonotype was counted at least ten times. V is TRBV7-9 and J is TRBJ2-7; 7 bases agree with TRBD2. From germline, CDR1 is SEHNR and CDR2 FQNEAQ (reference sequence). The ends lost 3 bases at V and 2 bases at J; junction bases unmatched: 10. This CDR3 is built from 16 residues. The DNA of the CDR3 is TGTGCCAGCAGCTTCCCGTCTAGCGGCAACCCCTACGAGCAGTACTTC. Its protein is CASSFPSSGNPYEQYF.

This clonotype has just a few counts. V and J are TRBV7-6 and TRBJ1-4; D unclear. The CDR3 has 14 residues. V shed 5 bases and J shed 4 bases, with 11 bases lying between them. Looked up from germline, CDR1 is SGHVS and CDR2 is FNYEAQ. The chain's CDR3 is CASSQEDGNEKLFF. The CDR3 DNA reads TGTGCCAGCAGCCAAGAGGACGGTAATGAAAAACTGTTTTTT.

This clonotype was picked up a small number of times. The rearrangement uses TRBV5-1 and TRBJ2-7, with 14 bases fitting TRBD2. The CDR3 runs to 15 residues. Trimming cost V 3 bases and J 5 bases; bases outside gene matches: 4. Germline V gene sequence: CDR1 SGHRS, CDR2 YFSETQ. CDR3 DNA: TGCGCCAGCAGCTCGGGGACTAGCGGGAGCCACGAGCAGTACTTC. Amino acid sequence: CASSSGTSGSHEQYF.

This chain connects TRBV10-3 to TRBJ1-6; no reliable D call. There are 16 residues in the CDR3. Looked up from germline, CDR1 is ENHRY and CDR2 is SYGVKD. Trimming removed 10 bases from V and 6 bases from J, with 22 bases in between. The CDR3: CATPFWFTEFNSPLHF. Here the CDR3 DNA reads TGTGCCACCCCTTTTTGGTTTACAGAATTTAATTCACCCCTCCACTTT.

The chain carries TRBV7-9 and TRBJ2-7, with D unresolved. The CDR3 has 16 residues. Germline values: CDR1 SEHNR, CDR2 FQNEAQ (reference sequence). Trimming removed 0 bases from V and 2 bases from J, with 14 bases in between. CDR3 nucleotides: TGTGCCAGCAGCTTAGCGCTTAGTTCGGCTACCTACGAGCAGTACTTC. Its protein product is CASSLALSSATYEQYF.

The J gene is TRBJ1-5, the V gene TRBV10-3, with 9 positions matching TRBD1. CDR1 ENHRY and CDR2 SYGVKD come from the germline V gene. V lost 1 base, J lost 14 bases, and 9 bases stayed unmatched. The length of the CDR3 is 14 residues. The DNA for the CDR3 is TGTGCCATCAGTGAGTTGGGACAGGGTTCCCACGAGCATTTT. Its protein is CAISELGQGSHEHF.

A word on this clonotype: It may be a read error: a sequence one base away is much more abundant. This rearrangement joins TRBV10-3 to TRBJ1-5; 9 positions agree with TRBD1. CDR3 length: 14 residues. From germline, CDR1 is ENHRY and CDR2 SYGVKD. CDR3 loop: CAVSGGQGNQPQHF. CDR3 nucleotides: TGTGCCGTCAGTGGAGGACAGGGGAATCAGCCCCAGCATTTT.

The chain joins TRBV5-1 to TRBJ2-5; TRBD1 matches 9 bases. With V trimmed by 7 bases and J by 5 bases, 9 bases remained unmatched. This CDR3 spans 14 amino acids. The germline gives CDR1 SGHRS, CDR2 YFSETQ. The CDR3 loop reads CASRRDRAGETQYF. The DNA for the CDR3 is TGCGCCAGCCGACGGGACAGGGCCGGGGAGACCCAGTACTTC. Together with reference TRBV5-1 and TRBJ2-5, the CDR3 gives the full variable domain: KAGVTQTPRYLIKTRGQQVTLSCSPISGHRSVSWYQQTPGQGLQFLFEYFSETQRNKGNFPGRFSGRQFSNSRSEMNVSTLELGDSALYLCASRRDRAGETQYFGPGTRLLVL.

This clonotype was seen only a few times. The chain carries TRBV6-1 and TRBJ2-6; 7 bases are shared with TRBD1. Germline V gives CDR1 MNHNS, CDR2 SASEGT. V lost 5 bases to trimming and J lost 0 bases; unmatched junction nucleotides: 7. CDR3 length: 17 residues. CDR3 sequence (DNA): TGTGCCAGCAGTCTCAGACAGGGAGCCTCTGGGGCCAACGTCCTGACTTTC. Amino acid sequence: CASSLRQGASGANVLTF.

This chain's CDR3 is CSVEGGGLEETQYF. CDR3 nucleotide sequence: TGCAGCGTTGAAGGGGGAGGGTTGGAGGAGACCCAGTACTTC. The chain joins TRBV29-1 to TRBJ2-5, with 7 nucleotides matching TRBD2. Germline CDR1 SQVTM, CDR2 ANQGSEA. The CDR3 is 14 residues long. Unmatched junction bases numbered 7, after V lost 1 base and J lost 5 bases.

The rearrangement joins TRBV14 to TRBJ2-7; D is uncertain. Looked up from germline, CDR1 is SGHDN and CDR2 is FVKESK. This CDR3 region has 14 residues. Trimming left V 3 bases short and J 6 bases short, with 15 bases between. The CDR3 DNA is TGTGCCAGCAGCCACAGGAGTTCACTCCTCGAGCAGTACTTC. Translating it yields CASSHRSSLLEQYF.

In its sample, this clonotype was seen a few times. The chain has TRBV10-3 and TRBJ1-1; 9 bases agree with TRBD1. J lost 5 bases, V lost 6 bases, and 7 bases had no gene match. The CDR3 has 14 amino acids. CDR1 ENHRY and CDR2 SYGVKD come from the germline V gene. CDR3 in DNA: TGTGCCATCAGCGGGGGACAGGGAGGGACTGAAGCTTTCTTT. Translation gives CAISGGQGGTEAFF.

This chain connects TRBV12-5 to TRBJ2-7, with D tentatively TRBD1 or TRBD2 (5 bases each). This CDR3 region has 13 residues. The V gene's germline CDR1 is LGHNT and CDR2 FRNRAP. V lost 3 bases and J lost 3, with 9 bases in between. The CDR3 region is CASGLTGLYEQYF. The CDR3 DNA follows: TGTGCTAGTGGTTTAACAGGACTCTACGAGCAGTACTTC.

This chain connects TRBV5-4 to TRBJ1-1, with D possibly TRBD1 on 6 matching bases. The germline V gene encodes CDR1 SGHNT and CDR2 YYREEE (reference sequence). V lost 2 bases to trimming and J lost 8 bases, with 13 bases between them. The CDR3 totals 13 residues. The CDR3 sequence is CASSLPGAEEAFF. CDR3 sequence (DNA): TGTGCCAGCAGCTTACCAGGGGCTGAGGAAGCTTTCTTT.